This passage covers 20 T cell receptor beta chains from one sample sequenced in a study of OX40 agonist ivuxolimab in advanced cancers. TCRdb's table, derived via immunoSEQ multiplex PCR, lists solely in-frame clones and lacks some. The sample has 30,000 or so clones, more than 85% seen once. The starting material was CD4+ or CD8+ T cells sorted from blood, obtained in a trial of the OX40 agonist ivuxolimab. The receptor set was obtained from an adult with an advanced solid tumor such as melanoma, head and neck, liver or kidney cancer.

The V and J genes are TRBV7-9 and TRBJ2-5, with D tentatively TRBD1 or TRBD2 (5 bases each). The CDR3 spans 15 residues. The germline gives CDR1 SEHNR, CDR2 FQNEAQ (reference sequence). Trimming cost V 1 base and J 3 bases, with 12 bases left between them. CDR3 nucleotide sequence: TGTGCCAGCAGCTTAGATCGGGACGGTAAAGAGACCCAGTACTTC. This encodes CASSLDRDGKETQYF.

The CDR3 DNA sequence: TGTGCCAGCAGCTTAGGGGGGGTCACAGATACGCAGTATTTT. This sequence encodes CASSLGGVTDTQYF. The V and J genes are TRBV28 and TRBJ2-3; D might be TRBD2 (7 bases). The germline V and J ends were trimmed by 6 bases and 2 bases, with 12 bases remaining between them. Germline V gene sequence: CDR1 MDHEN, CDR2 SYDVKM. This CDR3 contains 14 residues.

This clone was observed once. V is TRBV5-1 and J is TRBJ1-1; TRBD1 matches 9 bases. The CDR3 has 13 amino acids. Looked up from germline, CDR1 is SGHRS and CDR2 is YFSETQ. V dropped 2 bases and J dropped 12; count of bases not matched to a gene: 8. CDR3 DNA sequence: TGCGCCAGCAGCTTAGGGACAGGGAGAGTAACTTTCTTT. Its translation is CASSLGTGRVTFF.

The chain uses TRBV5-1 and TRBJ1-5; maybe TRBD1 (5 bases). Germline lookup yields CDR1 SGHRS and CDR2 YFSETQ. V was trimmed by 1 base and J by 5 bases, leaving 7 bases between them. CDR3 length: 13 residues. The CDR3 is CASSLLGDQPQHF. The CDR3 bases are TGCGCCAGCAGCTTGCTGGGGGATCAGCCCCAGCATTTT.

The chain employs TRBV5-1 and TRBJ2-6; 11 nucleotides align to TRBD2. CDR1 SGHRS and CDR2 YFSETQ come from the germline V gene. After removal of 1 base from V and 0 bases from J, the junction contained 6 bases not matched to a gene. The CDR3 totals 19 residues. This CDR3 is CASSLWGLAESSGANVLTF. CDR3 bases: TGCGCCAGCAGCTTGTGGGGACTAGCGGAAAGCTCTGGGGCCAACGTCCTGACTTTC.

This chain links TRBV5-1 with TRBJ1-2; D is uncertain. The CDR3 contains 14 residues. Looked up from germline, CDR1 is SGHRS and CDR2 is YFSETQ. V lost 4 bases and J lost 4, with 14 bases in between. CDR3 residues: CASSVNPESYGYTF. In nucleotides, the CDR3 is TGCGCCAGCAGCGTCAATCCAGAGAGCTATGGCTACACCTTC.

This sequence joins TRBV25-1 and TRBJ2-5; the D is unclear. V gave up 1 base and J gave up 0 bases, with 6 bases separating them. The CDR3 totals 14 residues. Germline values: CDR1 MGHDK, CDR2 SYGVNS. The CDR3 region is CASSELGDQETQYF. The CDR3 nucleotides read TGTGCCAGCAGTGAATTGGGTGACCAAGAGACCCAGTACTTC.

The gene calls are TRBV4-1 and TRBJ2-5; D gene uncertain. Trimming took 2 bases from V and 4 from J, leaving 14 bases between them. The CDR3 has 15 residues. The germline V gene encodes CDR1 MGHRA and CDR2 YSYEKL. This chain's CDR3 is CASSQIRATGETQYF. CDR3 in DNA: TGCGCCAGCAGCCAAATCCGGGCCACGGGAGAGACCCAGTACTTC.

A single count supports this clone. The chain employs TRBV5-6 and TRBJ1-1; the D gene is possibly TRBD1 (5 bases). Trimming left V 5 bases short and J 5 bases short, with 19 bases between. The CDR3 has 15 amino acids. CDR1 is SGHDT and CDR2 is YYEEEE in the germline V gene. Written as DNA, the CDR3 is TGTGCCAGCAGTTATGGCAGGGAGCTCGTAACTGAAGCTTTCTTT. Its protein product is CASSYGRELVTEAFF.

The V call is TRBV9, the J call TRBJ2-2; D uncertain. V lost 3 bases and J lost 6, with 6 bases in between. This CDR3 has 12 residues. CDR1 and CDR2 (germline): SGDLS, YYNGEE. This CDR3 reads CASSAGPGELFF. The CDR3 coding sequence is TGTGCCAGCAGCGCAGGCCCCGGGGAGCTGTTTTTT.

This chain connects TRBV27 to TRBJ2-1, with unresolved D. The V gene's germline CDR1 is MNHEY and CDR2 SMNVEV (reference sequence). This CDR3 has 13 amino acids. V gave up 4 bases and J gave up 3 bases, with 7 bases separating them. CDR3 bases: TGTGCCAGCAGTTGGCGGAGCTACAATGAGCAGTTCTTC. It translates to CASSWRSYNEQFF.

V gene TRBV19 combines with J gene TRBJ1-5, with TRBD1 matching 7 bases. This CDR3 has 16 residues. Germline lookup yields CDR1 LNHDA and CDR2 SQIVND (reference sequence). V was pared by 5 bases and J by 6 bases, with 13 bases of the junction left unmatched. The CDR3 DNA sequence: TGTGCCAGTAGTGCCTCGGGGAGGGGGCCAAGTCAGCCCCAGCATTTT. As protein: CASSASGRGPSQPQHF.

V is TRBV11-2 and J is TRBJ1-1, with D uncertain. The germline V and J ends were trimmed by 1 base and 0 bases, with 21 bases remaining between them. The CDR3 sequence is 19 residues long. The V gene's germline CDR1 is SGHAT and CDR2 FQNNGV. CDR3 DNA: TGTGCCAGCAGCTTAGGATATCGGCCGAGACAAAGGATGAACACTGAAGCTTTCTTT. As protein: CASSLGYRPRQRMNTEAFF.

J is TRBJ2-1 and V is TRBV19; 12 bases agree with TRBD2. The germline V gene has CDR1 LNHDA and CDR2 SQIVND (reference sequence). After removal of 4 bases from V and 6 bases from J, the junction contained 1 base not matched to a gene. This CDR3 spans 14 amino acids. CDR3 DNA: TGTGCCAGTAGTAGGACTAGCGGGGTCAATGAGCAGTTCTTC. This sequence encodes CASSRTSGVNEQFF.

CDR3: CATSRGVGGQGAPAGNQPQHF. CDR3 DNA: TGTGCCACCAGCAGAGGGGTGGGCGGACAGGGGGCACCTGCGGGCAATCAGCCCCAGCATTTT. The genes are TRBV15 and TRBJ1-5; TRBD1 matches 11 bases. The CDR3 covers 21 residues. Germline V lookup: CDR1 LNHNV, CDR2 YYDKDF (reference sequence). V lost 1 base to trimming and J lost 2 bases; unmatched junction nucleotides: 16.

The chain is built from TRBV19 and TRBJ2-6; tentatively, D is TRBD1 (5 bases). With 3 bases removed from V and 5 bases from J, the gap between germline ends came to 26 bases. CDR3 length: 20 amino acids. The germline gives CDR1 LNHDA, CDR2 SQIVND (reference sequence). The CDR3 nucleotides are TGTGCCAGTAGTATCAGATCCCACAGGCATCAACCTCTGTGGGCCAACGTCCTGACTTTC. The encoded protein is CASSIRSHRHQPLWANVLTF. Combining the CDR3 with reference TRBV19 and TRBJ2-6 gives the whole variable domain DGGITQSPKYLFRKEGQNVTLSCEQNLNHDAMYWYRQDPGQGLRLIYYSQIVNDFQKGDIAEGYSVSREKKESFPLTVTSAQKNPTAFYLCASSIRSHRHQPLWANVLTFGAGSRLTVL.

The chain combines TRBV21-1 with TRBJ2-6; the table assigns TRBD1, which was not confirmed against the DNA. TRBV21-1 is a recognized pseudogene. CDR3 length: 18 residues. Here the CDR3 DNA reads TGTGCCAGCAGCTCCAAACAGGGCCCCCATTGGGGGGCCAACGTCCTGACTTTC. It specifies CASSSKQGPHWGANVLTF.

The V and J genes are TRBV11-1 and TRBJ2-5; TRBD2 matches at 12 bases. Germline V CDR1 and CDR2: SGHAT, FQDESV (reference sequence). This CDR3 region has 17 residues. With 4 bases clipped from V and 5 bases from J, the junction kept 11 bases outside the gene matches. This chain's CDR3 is CASSSLTSGRYWETQYF. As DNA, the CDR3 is TGTGCCAGCAGCTCCCTGACTAGCGGGAGATATTGGGAGACCCAGTACTTC.

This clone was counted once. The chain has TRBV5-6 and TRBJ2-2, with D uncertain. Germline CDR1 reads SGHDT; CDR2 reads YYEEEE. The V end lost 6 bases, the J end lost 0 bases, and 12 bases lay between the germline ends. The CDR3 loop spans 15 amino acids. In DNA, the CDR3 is TGTGCCAGCAAACAACCTGGTTCGAACACCGGGGAGCTGTTTTTT. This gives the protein CASKQPGSNTGELFF.

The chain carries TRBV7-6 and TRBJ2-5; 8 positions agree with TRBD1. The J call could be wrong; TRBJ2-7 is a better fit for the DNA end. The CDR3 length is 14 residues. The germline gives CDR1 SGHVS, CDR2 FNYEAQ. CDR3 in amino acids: CASSLSQGAGEQYF. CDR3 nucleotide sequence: TGTGCCAGCAGCTTATCTCAGGGGGCTGGCGAGCAGTACTTC.